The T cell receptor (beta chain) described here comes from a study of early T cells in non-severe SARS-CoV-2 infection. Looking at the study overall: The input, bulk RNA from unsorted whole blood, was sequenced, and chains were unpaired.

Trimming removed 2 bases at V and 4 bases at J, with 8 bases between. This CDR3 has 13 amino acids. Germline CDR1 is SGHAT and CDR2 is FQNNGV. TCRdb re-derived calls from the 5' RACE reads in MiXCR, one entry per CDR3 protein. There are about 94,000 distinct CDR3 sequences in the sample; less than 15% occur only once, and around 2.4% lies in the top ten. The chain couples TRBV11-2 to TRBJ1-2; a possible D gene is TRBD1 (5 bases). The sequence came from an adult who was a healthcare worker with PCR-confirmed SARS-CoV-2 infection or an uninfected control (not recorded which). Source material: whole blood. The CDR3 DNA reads TGTGCCAGCAGCTTATCCGACAGCTATGGCTACACCTTC. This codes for CASSLSDSYGYTF.